This T cell receptor beta chain was retrieved from a study of blood T cells in healthy people across ages. Whole-study results and caveats: Higher diversity, along with more naive CD4+ cells, distinguished long-lived donors from aged donors. Diversity figures based on one million T cells were deemed too low.

Only a few counts were recorded for this clonotype. Its antigen is currently unknown. Through a sample-barcoded 5' primer and a J-beta primer mix, a second PCR was run for roughly 6 to 12 cycles. TCRdb used MiXCR to reprocess the 5' RACE reads, holding one entry per CDR3 protein. The data show approximately 600,000 distinct CDR3 sequences, 58% seen once. CDR3 size: 13 residues. The germline CDR1 and CDR2 sequences are SNHLY and FYNNEI. V lost 7 bases, J lost 2 bases, and 11 bases lay in between. The V call is TRBV2, the J call TRBJ1-2; D gene unclear. Sample: blood. The clonotype originates from a man aged 55 to 70 in good health. CDR3 loop: CASTPERNYGYTF. The CDR3 DNA follows: TGTGCCAGCACCCCAGAAAGGAACTATGGCTACACCTTC. Together with reference TRBV2 and TRBJ1-2, the CDR3 gives the full variable domain: EPEVTQTPSHQVTQMGQEVILRCVPISNHLYFYWYRQILGQKVEFLVSFYNNEISEKSEIFDDQFSVERPDGSNFTLKIRSTKLEDSAMYFCASTPERNYGYTFGSGTRLTVV.